This is a list of T cell receptor beta chains from one sample in a study of blood T cell repertoires in COVID-19. Produced via immunoSEQ multiplex PCR; TCRdb's table is partial and in-frame only. The data hold roughly 410,000 clones, with approximately 89% observed a single time. Sequencing was carried out using peripheral blood. The receptor source for this set is a woman aged 40 to 49 with COVID-19, enrolled during active disease. Both conserved end residues are part of each CDR3. Fields, in order: CDR3 protein, CDR3 DNA, J gene, V gene, D gene, clone size. A D gene is named only where the DNA matches it firmly. Clone sizes are given selectively: once, few, many, or a class where the clone is expanded.

CDR3 protein: CASSFTGLSYEQYF
CDR3 DNA: TGCGCCAGCAGCTTCACAGGGCTCTCCTACGAGCAGTACTTC
J gene: TRBJ2-7
V gene: TRBV5-1
D gene: -
clone size: few

CDR3 protein: CASSLSRGWQETQYF
CDR3 DNA: TGTGCCAGCAGCTTAAGTCGGGGGTGGCAAGAGACCCAGTACTTC
J gene: TRBJ2-5
V gene: TRBV7-3
D gene: -
clone size: -

CDR3 protein: CASREGVMNTEAFF
CDR3 DNA: TGTGCCAGCAGGGAAGGGGTGATGAACACTGAAGCTTTCTTT
J gene: TRBJ1-1
V gene: TRBV28
D gene: -
clone size: -

CDR3 protein: CASSLEAGLLTNYGYTF
CDR3 DNA: TGTGCCAGCAGCTTAGAGGCAGGGCTGTTGACTAACTATGGCTACACCTTC
J gene: TRBJ1-2
V gene: TRBV7-2
D gene: -
clone size: few

CDR3 protein: CASSLDPTGNTEAFF
CDR3 DNA: TGTGCCAGCAGCTTGGACCCGACAGGGAACACTGAAGCTTTCTTT
J gene: TRBJ1-1
V gene: TRBV5-5
D gene: -
clone size: -

CDR3 protein: CASSQELRDRGYTF
CDR3 DNA: TGCGCCAGCAGCCAAGAGCTGAGGGATCGTGGCTACACCTTC
J gene: TRBJ1-2
V gene: TRBV4-1
D gene: -
clone size: -

CDR3 protein: CASSMPQGLAGIYEQYF
CDR3 DNA: TGTGCCAGTAGTATGCCTCAGGGGCTAGCGGGGATCTACGAGCAGTACTTC
J gene: TRBJ2-7
V gene: TRBV19
D gene: TRBD2
clone size: -

CDR3 protein: CASKSGGSSYEQYF
CDR3 DNA: TGCGCCAGTAAGAGCGGGGGAAGCTCCTACGAGCAGTACTTC
J gene: TRBJ2-7
V gene: TRBV5-1
D gene: TRBD2
clone size: -

CDR3 protein: CASSVEQGLDSPLHF
CDR3 DNA: TGTGCCAGCAGCGTAGAACAGGGCCTTGATTCACCCCTCCACTTT
J gene: TRBJ1-6
V gene: TRBV9
D gene: -
clone size: -

CDR3 protein: CASSLVRTGSYGYTF
CDR3 DNA: TGTGCCAGCAGCTTAGTGAGGACAGGGAGCTATGGCTACACCTTC
J gene: TRBJ1-2
V gene: TRBV7-2
D gene: TRBD1
clone size: -

CDR3 protein: CASSADRKLYGYTF
CDR3 DNA: TGTGCCAGCAGCGCCGACAGGAAGTTATATGGCTACACCTTC
J gene: TRBJ1-2
V gene: TRBV5-4
D gene: -
clone size: -

CDR3 protein: CASSELGLAEAFF
CDR3 DNA: TGTGCCAGCAGTGAATTGGGGCTCGCTGAAGCTTTCTTT
J gene: TRBJ1-1
V gene: TRBV6-1
D gene: -
clone size: -

CDR3 protein: CASSPTGGNSPLHF
CDR3 DNA: TGCGCCAGCAGCCCGACAGGGGGCAATTCACCCCTCCACTTT
J gene: TRBJ1-6
V gene: TRBV4-3
D gene: TRBD1
clone size: -

CDR3 protein: CSAGQGFSEQYF
CDR3 DNA: TGCAGCGCCGGACAGGGCTTTTCCGAGCAGTACTTC
J gene: TRBJ2-7
V gene: TRBV29-1
D gene: TRBD1
clone size: -

CDR3 protein: CAWSSPLWESKETQYF
CDR3 DNA: TGTGCCTGGAGTTCTCCGTTGTGGGAGTCTAAGGAGACCCAGTACTTC
J gene: TRBJ2-5
V gene: TRBV30
D gene: -
clone size: -

CDR3 protein: CASSLAPGELGEKLFF
CDR3 DNA: TGTGCCAGCAGCTTAGCACCAGGGGAATTGGGTGAAAAACTGTTTTTT
J gene: TRBJ1-4
V gene: TRBV7-9
D gene: -
clone size: -

CDR3 protein: CASSQDGGSNQPQHF
CDR3 DNA: TGCGCCAGCAGCCAAGATGGAGGCAGCAATCAGCCCCAGCATTTT
J gene: TRBJ1-5
V gene: TRBV4-3
D gene: -
clone size: -

CDR3 protein: CASTLRGGIGNTEAFF
CDR3 DNA: TGTGCCAGCACCCTAAGGGGGGGCATAGGGAACACTGAAGCTTTCTTT
J gene: TRBJ1-1
V gene: TRBV28
D gene: -
clone size: -

CDR3 protein: CASSLGQSTEAFF
CDR3 DNA: TGTGCCAGCAGCTTAGGACAGAGCACTGAAGCTTTCTTT
J gene: TRBJ1-1
V gene: TRBV7-6
D gene: -
clone size: -

CDR3 protein: CASSEVGGGTTGYTF
CDR3 DNA: TGTGCCAGCAGTGAAGTAGGGGGCGGTACCACTGGCTACACCTTC
J gene: TRBJ1-2
V gene: TRBV25-1
D gene: TRBD1
clone size: -

CDR3 protein: CASGFGSGMLDNEQFF
CDR3 DNA: TGTGCTAGTGGTTTCGGTAGCGGGATGTTGGACAATGAGCAGTTCTTC
J gene: TRBJ2-1
V gene: TRBV12-5
D gene: TRBD2
clone size: once

CDR3 protein: CASSIVLGEHRGNEQFF
CDR3 DNA: TGTGCCAGTAGTATAGTCCTCGGAGAACACCGGGGTAATGAGCAGTTCTTC
J gene: TRBJ2-1
V gene: TRBV19
D gene: -
clone size: -

CDR3 protein: CASPPPQFYGYTF
CDR3 DNA: TGTGCCAGTCCCCCTCCCCAGTTCTATGGCTACACCTTC
J gene: TRBJ1-2
V gene: TRBV2
D gene: -
clone size: -

CDR3 protein: CASSDRVGEKLFF
CDR3 DNA: TGTGCCAGCAGTGACAGGGTAGGCGAAAAACTGTTTTTT
J gene: TRBJ1-4
V gene: TRBV25-1
D gene: -
clone size: -

CDR3 protein: CASSGGHDQPQHF
CDR3 DNA: TGTGCCAGCAGCGGAGGGCATGATCAGCCCCAGCATTTT
J gene: TRBJ1-5
V gene: TRBV7-9
D gene: -
clone size: -

CDR3 protein: CASSSAGEETGELFF
CDR3 DNA: TGTGCCAGCAGTTCCGCGGGAGAAGAGACCGGGGAGCTGTTTTTT
J gene: TRBJ2-2
V gene: TRBV6-2/TRBV6-3
D gene: TRBD2
clone size: -

CDR3 protein: CASRTYIQAFF
CDR3 DNA: TGTGCCAGCAGGACATACATCCAAGCTTTCTTT
J gene: TRBJ1-1
V gene: TRBV28
D gene: -
clone size: -

CDR3 protein: CAWNNYRAGELFF
CDR3 DNA: TGTGCCTGGAACAATTACAGGGCCGGGGAGCTGTTTTTT
J gene: TRBJ2-2
V gene: TRBV30
D gene: -
clone size: -

CDR3 protein: CASSPRLGRLKDTEAFF
CDR3 DNA: TGTGCCAGCAGCCCTCGGTTGGGCAGATTAAAGGACACTGAAGCTTTCTTT
J gene: TRBJ1-1
V gene: TRBV11-2
D gene: -
clone size: -

CDR3 protein: CASSTTGGLGDEQYF
CDR3 DNA: TGTGCCAGCAGTACGACAGGGGGCTTGGGGGACGAGCAGTACTTC
J gene: TRBJ2-7
V gene: TRBV27
D gene: TRBD1
clone size: -

CDR3 protein: CASSLSLLRGQPERPSNQPQHF
CDR3 DNA: TGTGCCAGCAGCTTATCGCTTCTTCGTGGACAGCCAGAGAGACCTAGCAATCAGCCCCAGCATTTT
J gene: TRBJ1-5
V gene: TRBV7-8
D gene: -
clone size: -

CDR3 protein: CASSLETQYTEAFF
CDR3 DNA: TGTGCCAGCAGCTTAGAAACACAGTACACTGAAGCTTTCTTT
J gene: TRBJ1-1
V gene: TRBV7-2
D gene: -
clone size: -

CDR3 protein: CASSPYPGVAGDTGELFF
CDR3 DNA: TGTGCCAGCAGCCCGTATCCCGGGGTAGCGGGAGACACCGGGGAGCTGTTTTTT
J gene: TRBJ2-2
V gene: TRBV9
D gene: TRBD2
clone size: -

CDR3 protein: CASSLDVRRGDYEQYF
CDR3 DNA: TGTGCCAGCAGTCTAGACGTACGGCGGGGGGATTACGAGCAGTACTTC
J gene: TRBJ2-7
V gene: TRBV7-2
D gene: TRBD2
clone size: -

CDR3 protein: CASSQEWGLGGYTF
CDR3 DNA: TGTGCCAGCAGCCAAGAGTGGGGGCTGGGAGGCTACACCTTC
J gene: TRBJ1-2
V gene: TRBV14
D gene: -
clone size: -

CDR3 protein: CASSLVGGAGYGYTF
CDR3 DNA: TGTGCCAGCAGTTTAGTTGGGGGCGCAGGCTATGGCTACACCTTC
J gene: TRBJ1-2
V gene: TRBV28
D gene: -
clone size: -

CDR3 protein: CASSRQGSTEAFF
CDR3 DNA: TGTGCCAGCAGTCGACAGGGAAGCACTGAAGCTTTCTTT
J gene: TRBJ1-1
V gene: TRBV25-1
D gene: TRBD1
clone size: -

CDR3 protein: CSVEYPSSRGYTF
CDR3 DNA: TGCAGCGTTGAGTATCCTTCCTCTCGGGGCTACACCTTC
J gene: TRBJ1-2
V gene: TRBV29-1
D gene: -
clone size: -

CDR3 protein: CASSPPQDRAGEYEQYF
CDR3 DNA: TGTGCCAGCAGTCCACCTCAGGACAGGGCGGGGGAGTACGAGCAGTACTTC
J gene: TRBJ2-7
V gene: TRBV6-2/TRBV6-3
D gene: -
clone size: -

CDR3 protein: CASSVRDTQYF
CDR3 DNA: TGTGCCAGCAGCGTGCGAGATACGCAGTATTTT
J gene: TRBJ2-3
V gene: TRBV6-5
D gene: -
clone size: -

CDR3 protein: CASSSPAGATTYEQYF
CDR3 DNA: TGTGCCAGCAGTTCCCCTGCGGGAGCGACCACCTACGAGCAGTACTTC
J gene: TRBJ2-7
V gene: TRBV28
D gene: TRBD2
clone size: -

CDR3 protein: CASHPGEVREQYF
CDR3 DNA: TGTGCCAGCCATCCGGGGGAGGTCCGCGAGCAGTACTTC
J gene: TRBJ2-7
V gene: TRBV21-1
D gene: -
clone size: -

CDR3 protein: CASSSTVEQGAWGTEAFF
CDR3 DNA: TGTGCCAGCAGCTCAACCGTGGAACAGGGGGCGTGGGGGACTGAAGCTTTCTTT
J gene: TRBJ1-1
V gene: TRBV28
D gene: TRBD1
clone size: -

CDR3 protein: CASSEEMDTGELFF
CDR3 DNA: TGTGCCAGCAGTGAGGAAATGGACACTGGGGAGCTGTTTTTT
J gene: TRBJ2-2
V gene: TRBV6-4
D gene: -
clone size: -

CDR3 protein: CASSETPSAGHYYEQYF
CDR3 DNA: TGTGCCAGCAGTGAAACCCCTTCGGCAGGTCATTACTACGAGCAGTACTTC
J gene: TRBJ2-7
V gene: TRBV25-1
D gene: -
clone size: few

CDR3 protein: CASSLDFTVGGQAAYEQYF
CDR3 DNA: TGTGCCAGCAGTTTGGACTTTACGGTGGGGGGGCAGGCGGCCTACGAGCAGTACTTC
J gene: TRBJ2-7
V gene: TRBV6-2/TRBV6-3
D gene: -
clone size: -

CDR3 protein: CASSRTGGADTQYF
CDR3 DNA: TGTGCCAGTAGTCGGACAGGGGGGGCAGATACGCAGTATTTT
J gene: TRBJ2-3
V gene: TRBV19
D gene: TRBD1
clone size: -

CDR3 protein: CASSPRDNDPGYTF
CDR3 DNA: TGTGCCAGCAGTCCCCGGGACAATGATCCGGGCTACACCTTC
J gene: TRBJ1-2
V gene: TRBV27
D gene: -
clone size: -

CDR3 protein: CASSLGSLSGNTIYF
CDR3 DNA: TGTGCCAGCAGCTTGGGCAGTCTCTCTGGAAACACCATATATTTT
J gene: TRBJ1-3
V gene: TRBV5-8
D gene: -
clone size: -

CDR3 protein: CASSLGVIPEAFF
CDR3 DNA: TGTGCCAGCAGCTTAGGTGTTATCCCTGAAGCTTTCTTT
J gene: TRBJ1-1
V gene: TRBV7-9
D gene: -
clone size: -